This T cell receptor (beta chain) was identified in a study of T cells in Graves' hyperthyroidism and ophthalmopathy. The study, taken as a whole, reports: A 13 V-J signature model discriminated ophthalmopathy versus stable hyperthyroidism.

Amplification of TCR beta CDR3 regions used RNA as the template. Researchers ran a first-round RT-PCR on the TCR CDR3 using the HTBI primer set. Each CDR3 protein is one row after TCRdb ran MiXCR on the multiplex PCR reads. The sample has under 200,000 distinct CDR3 sequences, 9.4% seen once. The CDR3 extends over 13 amino acids. Trimming removed 3 bases at V and 0 bases at J, with 5 bases between. This clonotype was observed many times. Its antigen is still unknown. This receptor was taken from a woman under 30 with Graves' hyperthyroidism that later progressed to Graves' ophthalmopathy. The sample comprised blood. The chain recombines TRBV12-3 or TRBV12-4 with TRBJ1-1; D gene unclear. In nucleotides, the CDR3 is TGTGCCAGCAGTTTTTCAGTGAACACTGAAGCTTTCTTT. It is translated as CASSFSVNTEAFF.